This entry lists 29 T cell receptor beta chains sequenced from one sample in a study of regulatory T cells in long-lasting Graves disease. CDR3 regions were amplified by Arm-PCR using iRepertoire HTBI primers to build TCR beta libraries. From the multiplex PCR reads, TCRdb called clonotypes with MiXCR, one entry per CDR3 protein. The sample consists of about 620,000 distinct CDR3 sequences, about 15% of them appearing once. Stated time point: newly diagnosed GD, antithyroid drugs for less than 3 months. Preparation of the TCR library used RNA extracted from PBMCs. This sample was also put to use in a study of T cells in Graves' hyperthyroidism and ophthalmopathy.

Source: peripheral blood mononuclear cells (PBMCs), taken at new diagnosis, from a patient treated with antithyroid drugs. These receptors were obtained from a woman aged 25-40 years with Graves disease.

Ten or more counts support this clonotype. The chain joins TRBV2 to TRBJ1-1; D not resolved. The CDR3 extends over 13 amino acids. Germline assignment: CDR1 SNHLY and CDR2 FYNNEI. V was trimmed by 6 bases and J by 1 base, leaving 9 bases between them. The CDR3 region is CASRAQPNTEAFF. The CDR3 coding sequence is TGTGCCAGCAGAGCACAGCCGAACACTGAAGCTTTCTTT.

Only one count was recorded for this clonotype. The chain couples TRBV19 to TRBJ2-1; perhaps TRBD1 as D (5 bases). Germline CDR1 and CDR2: LNHDA and SQIVND (reference sequence). CDR3 length: 13 amino acids. V was trimmed by 6 bases and J by 6 bases, leaving 12 bases between them. The CDR3: CASRSDISNEQFF. The CDR3 DNA follows: TGTGCCAGTAGGTCGGACATCTCCAATGAGCAGTTCTTC. The variable domain in full, completed from reference TRBV19 and TRBJ2-1, reads DGGITQSPKYLFRKEGQNVTLSCEQNLNHDAMYWYRQDPGQGLRLIYYSQIVNDFQKGDIAEGYSVSREKKESFPLTVTSAQKNPTAFYLCASRSDISNEQFFGPGTRLTVL.

This clonotype was detected many times. The V call is TRBV6-5, the J call TRBJ2-6; D unclear. Per the germline V gene, CDR1 is MNHEY and CDR2 is SVGAGI. V was trimmed by 3 bases and J by 0 bases, leaving 6 bases between them. The CDR3 covers 15 residues. The CDR3 here is CASSYPRSGANVLTF. The CDR3 region has the DNA TGTGCCAGCAGTTATCCGCGCTCTGGGGCCAACGTCCTGACTTTC.

The chain recombines TRBV18 with TRBJ2-4, with 7 bases aligning to TRBD2. In germline, CDR1 is KGHSH, CDR2 LQKENI. Trimming removed 0 bases from V and 1 base from J; junction bases left unmatched: 9. The CDR3 covers 18 residues. CDR3 DNA: TGTGCCAGCTCACCACCGATATCGGAGGGAGGGGCCAAAAACATTCAGTACTTC. Translation: CASSPPISEGGAKNIQYF.

The rearrangement joins TRBV11-2 to TRBJ2-7; possibly TRBD1 for D (6 bases). The CDR3 has 14 residues. Per the germline V gene, CDR1 is SGHAT and CDR2 is FQNNGV. V shed 6 bases and J shed 3 bases, with 15 bases lying between them. CDR3 DNA: TGTGCCAGCAGGTCCTACCTACAGGGCTACGAGCAGTACTTC. It codes for CASRSYLQGYEQYF. The full variable domain, rest sourced from reference TRBV11-2 and TRBJ2-7, is EAGVAQSPRYKIIEKRQSVAFWCNPISGHATLYWYQQILGQGPKLLIQFQNNGVVDDSQLPKDRFSAERLKGVDSTLKIQPAKLEDSAVYLCASRSYLQGYEQYFGPGTRLTVT.

Ten or more counts support this clonotype. V is TRBV6-2 or TRBV6-3 and J is TRBJ2-3, with 9 bases identical to TRBD1. Germline V gene data show CDR1 as MNHEY and CDR2 as SVGEGT. The CDR3 totals 14 residues. With V trimmed by 6 bases and J by 1 base, 2 bases remained unmatched. CDR3 coding DNA: TGTGCCAGCAGGAGGACAGGGGGCACAGATACGCAGTATTTT. Its translation is CASRRTGGTDTQYF.

V usage is TRBV20-1 and J usage is TRBJ2-3; 9 positions match TRBD1. The germline V gene has CDR1 DFQATT and CDR2 SNEGSKA (reference sequence). Trimming cost V 6 bases and J 1 base; bases outside gene matches: 5. The CDR3 is 14 residues long. Here the CDR3 reads CSAKDRGGTDTQYF. Written as DNA, the CDR3 is TGCAGTGCCAAGGACAGGGGCGGCACAGATACGCAGTATTTT.

This clonotype is a singleton in its sample. The J gene is TRBJ1-2, the V gene TRBV30; D not certain. Germline assignment: CDR1 GTSNPN and CDR2 SVGIG (reference sequence). Trimming removed 3 bases at V and 8 bases at J, with 16 bases between. The CDR3 runs 13 residues. Here the CDR3 DNA reads TGTGCCTGGAGGCTGGCGCCCAGGTCCGGCTACACCTTC. It is translated as CAWRLAPRSGYTF.

This clonotype was seen only a few times. The V call is TRBV9, the J call TRBJ2-3; 11 nucleotides line up with TRBD1. Germline V gene sequence: CDR1 SGDLS, CDR2 YYNGEE. V lost 7 bases to trimming and J lost 8 bases; unmatched junction nucleotides: 12. The CDR3 has 15 residues. The CDR3 here is CASQSPGTGGGTQYF. In DNA, the CDR3 is TGTGCCAGCCAAAGTCCCGGGACAGGGGGGGGTACGCAGTATTTT. The full variable domain, rest sourced from reference TRBV9 and TRBJ2-3, is DSGVTQTPKHLITATGQRVTLRCSPRSGDLSVYWYQQSLDQGLQFLIQYYNGEERAKGNILERFSAQQFPDLHSELNLSSLELGDSALYFCASQSPGTGGGTQYFGPGTRLTVL.

This clonotype was counted between two and nine times. The chain employs TRBV7-9 and TRBJ1-1, with D maybe TRBD1 (5 bases). CDR1 is SEHNR and CDR2 is FQNEAQ in the germline V gene (reference sequence). This CDR3 comprises 15 residues. Trimming took off 5 bases at V and 0 bases at J, with 13 bases between the two ends. This CDR3 reads CASSRDGGMNTEAFF. For the CDR3, the DNA is TGTGCCAGCAGCCGGGACGGCGGAATGAACACTGAAGCTTTCTTT. The full variable domain, completed using reference TRBV7-9 and TRBJ1-1, is DTGVSQNPRHKITKRGQNVTFRCDPISEHNRLYWYRQTLGQGPEFLTYFQNEAQLEKSRLLSDRFSAERPKGSFSTLEIQRTEQGDSAMYLCASSRDGGMNTEAFFGQGTRLTVV.

This clonotype was seen at least ten times. This rearrangement joins TRBV20-1 to TRBJ2-5; D tentatively reads TRBD1 or TRBD2 (5 bases each). V was shortened by 6 bases and J by 5 bases, with 10 bases between the two germline ends. The CDR3 runs 11 residues. Looked up from germline, CDR1 is DFQATT and CDR2 is SNEGSKA (reference sequence). This chain's CDR3 is CSASEGETQYF. The DNA of the CDR3 is TGCAGTGCAAGCGAGGGGGAGACCCAGTACTTC.

In this sample, this clonotype turned up many times. The chain uses TRBV27 and TRBJ1-1; perhaps TRBD1 as D (5 bases). Germline values: CDR1 MNHEY, CDR2 SMNVEV (reference sequence). V was pared by 2 bases and J by 4 bases, with 11 bases between. This CDR3 is built from 14 residues. The CDR3 DNA follows: TGTGCCAGCAGTTTAATAGGGGAGGGCACTGAAGCTTTCTTT. This codes for CASSLIGEGTEAFF.

The CDR3 DNA reads TGTGCCAGCAGCGTAGAACTCCTTCCCGGGGAGCTGTTTTTT. Translating it yields CASSVELLPGELFF. This chain links TRBV9 with TRBJ2-2, with unresolved D. Germline lookup yields CDR1 SGDLS and CDR2 YYNGEE. V lost 0 bases and J lost 6, with 9 bases in between. CDR3 length: 14 residues.

Only a few counts were recorded for this clonotype. The CDR3 loop is CSAYPVTTDTQYF. The CDR3 coding sequence is TGCAGTGCTTATCCGGTCACCACAGATACGCAGTATTTT. The chain has TRBV20-1 and TRBJ2-3, with D unresolved. Germline-derived CDR1 and CDR2 are DFQATT and SNEGSKA (reference sequence). The CDR3 covers 13 residues. V dropped 5 bases and J dropped 2 bases, with 11 bases sitting between them.

This clonotype was seen a few times. CDR3 residues: CASRNRAGEQFF. In DNA form, the CDR3 reads TGTGCCAGCAGAAACAGGGCCGGTGAGCAGTTCTTC. The rearrangement links TRBV28 to TRBJ2-1; D is possibly TRBD1 (6 bases). V was shortened by 6 bases and J by 9 bases, with 12 bases between the two germline ends. CDR1 and CDR2 (germline): MDHEN, SYDVKM. The CDR3 length is 12 residues.

The rearrangement links TRBV20-1 to TRBJ2-7; D not certain. In germline, CDR1 is DFQATT, CDR2 SNEGSKA (reference sequence). V lost 3 bases to trimming and J lost 3 bases, with 12 bases between them. The CDR3 is made up of 13 amino acids. CDR3 DNA sequence: TGCAGTGCTAGGTTCGGCCGATACTACGAGCAGTACTTC. Translating it yields CSARFGRYYEQYF.

The J gene is TRBJ2-1, the V gene TRBV7-2; D is possibly TRBD1 or TRBD2 (5 bases each). The CDR3 runs 15 residues. V lost 1 base and J lost 6, with 13 bases in between. Looked up from germline, CDR1 is SGHTA and CDR2 is FQGNSA. The CDR3 bases are TGTGCCAGCAGCTTAGATGGGGGATCCGGCAATGAGCAGTTCTTC. This translates into CASSLDGGSGNEQFF.

The chain couples TRBV20-1 to TRBJ1-1; perhaps TRBD1 as D (5 bases). Trimming removed 5 bases at V and 4 bases at J, with 17 bases between. The CDR3 has 14 amino acids. Looked up from germline, CDR1 is DFQATT and CDR2 is SNEGSKA (reference sequence). The CDR3: CSAPHDSGPTEAFF. CDR3 nucleotides: TGCAGTGCTCCCCACGATTCAGGGCCCACTGAAGCTTTCTTT.

The chain recombines TRBV10-3 with TRBJ1-6, with 12 nucleotides matching TRBD1. CDR1 is ENHRY and CDR2 is SYGVKD in the germline V gene. This CDR3 contains 16 residues. Losses at the gene ends were 7 bases for V and 8 bases for J; bases not matched to a gene: 9. The CDR3 nucleotides read TGTGCCATCACTGGGGACAGGGGGCAAGGGGATTCACCCCTCCACTTT. Encoded protein: CAITGDRGQGDSPLHF.

This clonotype was detected many times. V and J are TRBV20-1 and TRBJ1-4; TRBD1 might be the D (5 bases). The CDR3 sequence is 13 residues long. V gave up 8 bases and J gave up 8 bases, with 18 bases separating them. Germline V CDR1 and CDR2: DFQATT, SNEGSKA (reference sequence). The CDR3 sequence: CSFGGGKGEKLFF. The CDR3 bases are TGCAGTTTTGGGGGGGGTAAGGGGGAAAAACTGTTTTTT.

This sequence joins TRBV5-1 and TRBJ1-1; 7 positions agree with TRBD1. The germline gives CDR1 SGHRS, CDR2 YFSETQ. This CDR3 spans 16 amino acids. V dropped 4 bases and J dropped 4; count of bases not matched to a gene: 13. The CDR3 nucleotides read TGCGCCAGCAGCCCCTTGCAGGGGGAAAGTAGCACTGAAGCTTTCTTT. Residues: CASSPLQGESSTEAFF.

This clonotype was counted a few times. The gene calls are TRBV25-1 and TRBJ2-5; D may be TRBD1 or TRBD2 (6 bases each). In germline, CDR1 is MGHDK, CDR2 SYGVNS. The V gene lost 0 bases and the J gene lost 1 base, with 18 bases spanning the gap. The CDR3 has 18 amino acids. The CDR3 reads CASSEYMGAGRSQETQYF. The CDR3 bases are TGTGCCAGCAGTGAATATATGGGGGCCGGGAGATCCCAAGAGACCCAGTACTTC.

This clonotype was detected only a few times. The chain employs TRBV7-9 and TRBJ1-2; TRBD1 matches 7 bases. Trimming took 7 bases from V and 3 from J; bases not matched to a gene: 14. Germline V CDR1 and CDR2: SEHNR, FQNEAQ (reference sequence). CDR3 size: 16 residues. The CDR3 protein is CASNRRETGLDYGYTF. Written as DNA, the CDR3 is TGTGCCAGCAACCGGAGGGAGACAGGGTTGGACTATGGCTACACCTTC.

This clonotype was seen many times. The chain combines TRBV30 with TRBJ1-1; 7 nucleotides line up with TRBD1. The CDR3 extends over 13 amino acids. In germline, CDR1 is GTSNPN, CDR2 SVGIG (reference sequence). J lost 0 bases, V lost 2 bases, and 0 bases had no gene match. The CDR3 nucleotides read TGTGCCTGGAGTAGGGGGCTGAACACTGAAGCTTTCTTT. Translated, it gives CAWSRGLNTEAFF.

This clonotype has more than one count but fewer than ten. The chain is built from TRBV6-1 and TRBJ2-2; D may be TRBD2 (6 bases). V lost 2 bases, J lost 4 bases, and 14 bases lay in between. Germline values: CDR1 MNHNS, CDR2 SASEGT. CDR3 size: 16 residues. The CDR3 bases are TGTGCCAGCAGTGAAACTCTTACGCGGGGCACCGGGGAGCTGTTTTTT. As protein: CASSETLTRGTGELFF.

This clonotype was picked up many times. The CDR3 nucleotides read TGTGCCAGCAGCCCGACTAGCGGGAGCACAGATACGCAGTATTTT. Translation gives CASSPTSGSTDTQYF. The chain has TRBV3-1 and TRBJ2-3; 10 bases match TRBD2. After removal of 4 bases from V and 0 bases from J, the junction contained 1 base not matched to a gene. This CDR3 contains 15 residues. CDR1 is LGHDT and CDR2 is YNNKEL in the germline V gene (reference sequence).

This clonotype was observed many times. The genes are TRBV6-2 or TRBV6-3 and TRBJ2-1; tentatively, D is TRBD1 or TRBD2 (5 bases each). The CDR3 loop spans 14 amino acids. Trimming stripped 3 bases from V and 7 bases from J, with 13 bases between. Germline V CDR1 and CDR2: MNHEY, SVGEGT. CDR3 region: CASSYGKGSNEQFF. The CDR3 coding sequence is TGTGCCAGCAGTTATGGAAAGGGGAGTAATGAGCAGTTCTTC.

This clonotype showed up many times. The V and J genes are TRBV7-3 and TRBJ1-6; TRBD1 might be the D (6 bases). V was shortened by 5 bases and J by 10 bases, with 18 bases between the two germline ends. The CDR3 covers 15 residues. Germline loops: CDR1 SGHTA, CDR2 FQGTGA. CDR3 sequence: CASSRQGGGLSPLHF. DNA for the CDR3: TGTGCCAGCAGCCGGCAAGGGGGAGGGTTGTCACCCCTCCACTTT.

The sample holds one count of this clonotype. The gene calls are TRBV27 and TRBJ2-1; D perhaps matches TRBD2 (6 bases). The end of the DNA aligns better with TRBJ2-5, so the J call may be wrong. Germline CDR1 MNHEY, CDR2 SMNVEV (reference sequence). The CDR3 is 15 residues long. The CDR3 protein is CASSWWREGQETQYF. CDR3 sequence (DNA): TGTGCCAGCAGTTGGTGGCGGGAAGGGCAAGAGACCCAGTACTTC.